This passage covers 29 T cell receptor beta chains from one sample sequenced in a study of OX40 agonist ivuxolimab in advanced cancers. Assay: immunoSEQ multiplex PCR; the TCRdb copy retains only in-frame clones and omits some. The table shows about 36,000 clones, with about four fifths occurring only once. Source: CD4+ or CD8+ T cells sorted from blood, taken in a trial of the OX40 agonist ivuxolimab. The receptors here all came from an adult with an advanced solid tumor such as melanoma, head and neck, liver or kidney cancer.

The chain has TRBV2 and TRBJ1-4; 10 bases align to TRBD1. The CDR3 totals 14 residues. Germline V CDR1 and CDR2: SNHLY, FYNNEI. The junction had 9 bases not matched to a gene; V was cut back by 7 bases and J by 10 bases. In nucleotides, the CDR3 is TGTGCCAGCATAGATGACAGGGGGCCCGGAAAACTGTTTTTT. Encoded protein: CASIDDRGPGKLFF.

A few counts support this clone. This chain links TRBV4-1 with TRBJ1-2, with 8 bases identical to TRBD1. The CDR3 covers 13 residues. In germline, CDR1 is MGHRA, CDR2 YSYEKL. J lost 7 bases, V lost 5 bases, and 6 bases had no gene match. For the CDR3, the DNA is TGCGCCAGCAGCACAGGGACAGGTAGTGGCTACACCTTC. Its translation is CASSTGTGSGYTF.

This chain links TRBV7-9 with TRBJ2-5; D gene unclear. The end of the DNA is better explained by TRBJ2-7, so the J call may be wrong. Germline V CDR1 and CDR2: SEHNR, FQNEAQ (reference sequence). This CDR3 spans 12 amino acids. The CDR3 spells CASSRDPHEQYF. The CDR3 DNA reads TGTGCCAGCAGCCGAGACCCACACGAGCAGTACTTC.

The V gene is TRBV28, the J gene TRBJ2-5; 9 bases agree with TRBD2. CDR3 length equals 18 residues. Germline V lookup: CDR1 MDHEN, CDR2 SYDVKM. V lost 3 bases and J lost 1; bases outside the gene matches: 12. The CDR3: CASSLGQIASGIQETQYF. The CDR3 nucleotides read TGTGCCAGCAGTTTGGGGCAGATTGCTAGCGGGATCCAAGAGACCCAGTACTTC.

The chain uses TRBV5-6 and TRBJ1-1; the D is unclear. The germline gives CDR1 SGHDT, CDR2 YYEEEE. The CDR3 is 16 amino acids. Trimming cost V 2 bases and J 1 base, with 15 bases left between them. CDR3 sequence: CASSLPEEGKNTEAFF. The CDR3 bases are TGTGCCAGCAGCTTACCCGAGGAGGGCAAGAACACTGAAGCTTTCTTT.

The chain is built from TRBV6-6 and TRBJ1-1, with D possibly being TRBD1 (6 bases). The V gene lost 5 bases and the J gene lost 5 bases, with 9 bases spanning the gap. Per the germline V gene, CDR1 is MNHNY and CDR2 is SVGAGI (reference sequence). The CDR3 runs 12 residues. CDR3 in amino acids: CASSPQGTEAFF. The CDR3, as DNA: TGTGCCAGCAGTCCGCAGGGGACTGAAGCTTTCTTT.

The CDR3 is CASSFGTNEQFF. The CDR3, as DNA: TGTGCCAGCAGCTTCGGGACCAATGAGCAGTTCTTC. The chain combines TRBV7-9 with TRBJ2-1; D possibly uses TRBD1 or TRBD2 (5 bases each). CDR3 length: 12 amino acids. Germline lookup yields CDR1 SEHNR and CDR2 FQNEAQ (reference sequence). V shed 3 bases and J shed 6 bases, with 6 bases lying between them.

This chain joins TRBV19 and TRBJ2-7; no firm D call. V was cut by 4 bases and J by 2 bases, with 9 bases left in between. The germline V gene has CDR1 LNHDA and CDR2 SQIVND (reference sequence). The CDR3 consists of 13 residues. The CDR3 DNA sequence: TGTGCCAGTAGTAACGGACCGACCTACGAGCAGTACTTC. Protein product: CASSNGPTYEQYF.

This clone is deemed medium-sized. The rearrangement uses TRBV27 and TRBJ2-2; D unresolved. The CDR3 consists of 13 residues. Looked up from germline, CDR1 is MNHEY and CDR2 is SMNVEV (reference sequence). V gave up 5 bases and J gave up 1 base, with 5 bases separating them. The CDR3 here is CASSVLNTGELFF. CDR3 DNA: TGTGCCAGCAGTGTCCTGAACACCGGGGAGCTGTTTTTT.

The V call is TRBV9, the J call TRBJ2-1; 9 bases map to TRBD2. The CDR3 has 15 residues. V shed 0 bases and J 4 bases; nucleotides not matched to a gene: 2. Germline V gene data show CDR1 as SGDLS and CDR2 as YYNGEE. CDR3: CASSVEAGGYNEQFF. The CDR3, as DNA: TGTGCCAGCAGCGTAGAGGCGGGGGGGTACAATGAGCAGTTCTTC.

This clone was counted only a few times. The chain uses TRBV21-1 and TRBJ2-3. TRBV21-1 is designated a pseudogene. The CDR3 has 12 residues. The CDR3 nucleotides are TGTGCCAGCAGCGGGGGCACAGATACGCAGTATTTT. Amino acid sequence: CASSGGTDTQYF.

The rearrangement uses TRBV11-2 and TRBJ2-7; tentatively, D is TRBD1 (6 bases). Germline V gives CDR1 SGHAT, CDR2 FQNNGV. V lost 5 bases, J lost 3 bases, and 20 bases lay in between. This CDR3 has 16 residues. The chain's CDR3 is CASSPPLWTADYEQYF. The DNA for the CDR3 is TGTGCCAGCAGCCCACCTCTATGGACAGCGGACTACGAGCAGTACTTC.

The chain couples TRBV18 to TRBJ2-1; 14 nucleotides line up with TRBD2. The germline gives CDR1 KGHSH, CDR2 LQKENI. Trimming at V came to 4 bases and at J to 2 bases, leaving 4 bases not matched to a gene. The CDR3 is 17 residues long. The CDR3 DNA reads as TGTGCCAGCTCACAAATGACTAGCGGGGGGGCCTACAATGAGCAGTTCTTC. Protein sequence: CASSQMTSGGAYNEQFF.

The V call is TRBV19, the J call TRBJ2-7, with 9 bases matching TRBD1. V was pared by 5 bases and J by 6 bases, with 8 bases of the junction left unmatched. The CDR3 has 14 residues. The germline gives CDR1 LNHDA, CDR2 SQIVND (reference sequence). The CDR3 protein is CASSPGQGFSEQYF. For the CDR3, the DNA is TGTGCCAGTAGTCCGGGACAGGGTTTTTCCGAGCAGTACTTC.

The chain has TRBV9 and TRBJ1-1; a weak D match, TRBD1 (6 bases). The germline V gene has CDR1 SGDLS and CDR2 YYNGEE. The V end lost 8 bases, the J end lost 4 bases, and 12 bases lay between the germline ends. The CDR3 totals 12 residues. This CDR3 reads CARGLGGTEAFF. The CDR3 region has the DNA TGTGCCAGGGGCCTAGGGGGCACTGAAGCTTTCTTT.

CDR3 DNA: TGTGCCATCAGTGAGGGGAGGGCCGGGGAGCTGTTTTTT. This gives the protein CAISEGRAGELFF. V usage is TRBV10-3 and J usage is TRBJ2-2; 7 positions match TRBD2. With V trimmed by 2 bases and J by 6 bases, 0 bases remained unmatched. The CDR3 spans 13 residues. The germline gives CDR1 ENHRY, CDR2 SYGVKD.

The V gene is TRBV27, the J gene TRBJ2-1; TRBD2 matches 7 bases. CDR1 is MNHEY, CDR2 SMNVEV, per germline (reference sequence). The CDR3 loop spans 15 amino acids. V trimming: 2 bases; J trimming: 1 base; junction bases outside the gene matches: 2. CDR3 residues: CASSLAGASYNEQFF. CDR3 sequence (DNA): TGTGCCAGCAGTTTAGCGGGAGCTTCCTACAATGAGCAGTTCTTC.

This clone was recorded once. This chain links TRBV7-9 with TRBJ1-4; D ambiguous. The CDR3 extends over 15 amino acids. V lost 5 bases and J 0 bases, leaving 10 bases between the germline ends. The germline V gene has CDR1 SEHNR and CDR2 FQNEAQ (reference sequence). CDR3 in amino acids: CASSIRIATNEKLFF. Written as DNA, the CDR3 is TGTGCCAGCAGCATCAGGATCGCAACTAATGAAAAACTGTTTTTT. Together with reference TRBV7-9 and TRBJ1-4, the CDR3 gives the full variable domain: DTGVSQNPRHKITKRGQNVTFRCDPISEHNRLYWYRQTLGQGPEFLTYFQNEAQLEKSRLLSDRFSAERPKGSFSTLEIQRTEQGDSAMYLCASSIRIATNEKLFFGSGTQLSVL.

The genes are TRBV23-1 and TRBJ1-4; 9 positions match TRBD1. TRBV23-1 is annotated as an ORF whose role is uncertain. The ends lost 4 bases at V and 3 bases at J; junction bases unmatched: 12. This CDR3 comprises 18 residues. Here the CDR3 DNA reads TGCGCCAGCAGTCGTACAACCGGGACAGGGTCCCCTAATGAAAAACTGTTTTTT. Amino acids: CASSRTTGTGSPNEKLFF.

This clone was detected only a few times. The V and J genes are TRBV28 and TRBJ2-3, with D perhaps TRBD1 or TRBD2 (5 bases each). This CDR3 contains 18 residues. Trimming took off 4 bases at V and 0 bases at J, with 20 bases between the two ends. CDR1 MDHEN and CDR2 SYDVKM come from the germline V gene. The chain's CDR3 is CASSSIPGTSLSTDTQYF. The CDR3 nucleotides are TGTGCCAGCAGTTCCATCCCCGGGACGTCGTTGAGCACAGATACGCAGTATTTT. Based on the CDR3 plus reference TRBV28 and TRBJ2-3, the full variable domain is DVKVTQSSRYLVKRTGEKVFLECVQDMDHENMFWYRQDPGLGLRLIYFSYDVKMKEKGDIPEGYSVSREKKERFSLILESASTNQTSMYLCASSSIPGTSLSTDTQYFGPGTRLTVL.

The V call is TRBV28, the J call TRBJ1-2, with TRBD1 identical over 9 bases. The germline CDR1 and CDR2 sequences are MDHEN and SYDVKM. CDR3 length: 14 residues. V lost 1 base to trimming and J lost 8 bases; unmatched junction nucleotides: 5. The CDR3 DNA follows: TGTGCCAGCAGTTTATATGGGACAGGGCCCGGCTACACCTTC. Protein product: CASSLYGTGPGYTF.

This clone has more than one count but fewer than ten. CDR3 region: CASSHRNRAWRVAFF. CDR3 sequence (DNA): TGCGCCAGCAGTCACCGAAATCGGGCCTGGAGGGTGGCTTTCTTT. The gene calls are TRBV23-1 and TRBJ1-1, with D uncertain. TRBV23-1 is given ORF status, its function remaining uncertain. CDR3 length: 15 amino acids. Trimming shortened V by 3 bases and J by 11 bases, and 22 bases separated the two germline ends.

This CDR3 reads CASSPRGGLLNEQFF. The CDR3, as DNA: TGTGCCAGCAGTCCCCGGGGGGGTCTCCTCAATGAGCAGTTCTTC. The chain employs TRBV28 and TRBJ2-1; 8 bases fit TRBD2. Per the germline V gene, CDR1 is MDHEN and CDR2 is SYDVKM. The CDR3 sequence is 15 residues long. V shed 5 bases, J shed 6 bases, and the junction held 9 bases outside the gene matches.

This clone was detected once. This chain's CDR3 is CASSTDPGQGWTGELFF. The CDR3 DNA reads as TGTGCCAGCAGCACCGATCCGGGACAGGGCTGGACCGGGGAGCTGTTTTTT. The V and J genes are TRBV2 and TRBJ2-2, with 9 bases lining up with TRBD1. J gave up 5 bases and V 6 bases, and 13 bases lay outside the gene matches. Looked up from germline, CDR1 is SNHLY and CDR2 is FYNNEI. This CDR3 spans 17 amino acids.

This clone has just one count. The chain has TRBV30 and TRBJ1-6; D not certain. Germline V gene data show CDR1 as GTSNPN and CDR2 as SVGIG (reference sequence). The V and J ends lost 4 bases and 6 bases respectively, with 16 bases between them. The CDR3 has 15 amino acids. The CDR3 sequence: CAWMDRTEFNSPLHF. In nucleotides, the CDR3 is TGTGCCTGGATGGACCGGACCGAGTTTAATTCACCCCTCCACTTT.

In its sample, this clone is medium-sized (0.01 to 0.1%). This rearrangement joins TRBV4-1 to TRBJ1-2; no definite D call. The V gene lost 0 bases and the J gene lost 4 bases, with 9 bases spanning the gap. CDR1 and CDR2 (germline): MGHRA, YSYEKL. There are 14 residues in the CDR3. CDR3 region: CASSQDWPSYGYTF. In DNA form, the CDR3 reads TGCGCCAGCAGCCAAGATTGGCCCTCCTATGGCTACACCTTC.

The chain uses TRBV2 and TRBJ2-3, with D possibly TRBD2 on 6 matching bases. This CDR3 is built from 13 residues. The germline CDR1 and CDR2 sequences are SNHLY and FYNNEI. Trimming took 7 bases from V and 5 from J, leaving 13 bases between them. The CDR3: CASNPGDRDTQYF. The DNA for the CDR3 is TGTGCCAGCAATCCGGGGGATCGAGATACGCAGTATTTT.

This rearrangement joins TRBV10-3 to TRBJ2-2; 7 nucleotides agree with TRBD1. The CDR3 extends over 17 amino acids. CDR1 is ENHRY, CDR2 SYGVKD, per germline. Unmatched junction bases numbered 7, after V lost 3 bases and J lost 0 bases. The CDR3 DNA reads as TGTGCCATCAGTGAATCCCGGGGACAGCCGAACACCGGGGAGCTGTTTTTT. This gives the protein CAISESRGQPNTGELFF.

A few counts support this clone. This chain connects TRBV28 to TRBJ1-1; unclear D gene. The germline CDR1 and CDR2 sequences are MDHEN and SYDVKM. The CDR3 runs 13 residues. V was cut by 6 bases and J by 1 base, with 9 bases left in between. The CDR3 DNA is TGTGCCAGCAGCCCTTCCCCGAACACTGAAGCTTTCTTT. Encoded protein: CASSPSPNTEAFF.